This record looks at one T cell receptor (beta chain) sequence and its context. These data come from a study of blood T cell repertoires in COVID-19. Clinical history as reported by participants underpinned cohort assignment. Per the germline V gene, CDR1 is KGHSH and CDR2 is LQKENI. After removal of 3 bases from V and 7 bases from J, the junction contained 17 bases not matched to a gene. The CDR3 is 18 amino acids. Data came from immunoSEQ multiplex PCR; TCRdb stores just in-frame clones and leaves some out. The sample has approximately 250,000 clones; under 90% are singletons. The genes are TRBV18 and TRBJ1-3, with TRBD1 matching over 8 bases. This clonotype was obtained from a man younger than 45 with acute COVID-19. Sequenced: PBMCs or T cells enriched from blood (not recorded which). CDR3 bases: TGTGCCAGCTCACCTAGAGTTACCCCCGGACAGGGAGTGAACACCATATATTTT. Protein sequence: CASSPRVTPGQGVNTIYF.